This entry lists 23 T cell receptor beta chains sequenced from one sample in a study of shared clonotypes between healthy human individuals. Only in-frame clones appear in the TCRdb table, and some are missing; sequencing was by immunoSEQ multiplex PCR. Of over a million clones listed, roughly 95% were seen once; the top ten hold 1% to 1.5%. Sequencing was performed on naive CD4+ T cells sorted from blood. The subset is: CD45RA+ positively selected. These receptor sequences come from a man aged 30 to 45 in good health.

This clone was seen only once. The same CDR3 is also encoded by other DNA sequences in this sample. This chain joins TRBV28 and TRBJ2-1; the D is unclear. With 6 bases removed from V and 0 bases from J, the gap between germline ends came to 9 bases. The length of the CDR3 is 14 residues. Germline V lookup: CDR1 MDHEN, CDR2 SYDVKM. The CDR3 bases are TGTGCCAGCAGGAGGTTAAGCTCCTACAATGAGCAGTTCTTC. This sequence encodes CASRRLSSYNEQFF.

DNA of the CDR3: TGTGCCAGCTCACCACGACTAGCGGGAGGGGAAGGGACCCAGTACTTC. Translated, it gives CASSPRLAGGEGTQYF. The rearrangement joins TRBV18 to TRBJ2-5, with 14 bases fitting TRBD2. V shed 1 base, J shed 7 bases, and the junction held 5 bases outside the gene matches. This CDR3 has 16 residues. Germline V gives CDR1 KGHSH, CDR2 LQKENI.

The chain is built from TRBV2 and TRBJ2-7; possibly TRBD1 or TRBD2 for D (5 bases each). V lost 6 bases, J lost 1 base, and 13 bases lay in between. The CDR3 consists of 14 residues. CDR1 SNHLY and CDR2 FYNNEI come from the germline V gene. DNA of the CDR3: TGTGCCAGCAGATCCGGGACCGAATCCTACGAGCAGTACTTC. Residues: CASRSGTESYEQYF.

This chain links TRBV19 with TRBJ1-1; 9 nucleotides line up with TRBD1. In germline, CDR1 is LNHDA, CDR2 SQIVND (reference sequence). V was pared by 1 base and J by 1 base, with 7 bases of the junction left unmatched. CDR3 length: 17 amino acids. CDR3 sequence: CASSIVRGQGRNTEAFF. The CDR3, as DNA: TGTGCCAGTAGTATAGTTCGGGGACAGGGTAGGAACACTGAAGCTTTCTTT.

This clone was observed a single time. Other nucleotide sequences in the sample specify the same CDR3. The chain has TRBV19 and TRBJ1-3; TRBD1 is a possible D gene (6 bases). The length of the CDR3 is 13 residues. Trimming pared 5 bases from V and 3 bases from J, leaving 8 bases between. Germline CDR1 reads LNHDA; CDR2 reads SQIVND (reference sequence). The CDR3 sequence is CASSSTGGNTIYF. CDR3 bases: TGTGCCAGTAGTTCGACAGGTGGAAACACCATATATTTT.

The V and J genes are TRBV2 and TRBJ2-1; TRBD2 matches 9 bases. V lost 2 bases and J lost 8; bases outside the gene matches: 7. This CDR3 is 15 amino acids long. Germline-derived CDR1 and CDR2 are SNHLY and FYNNEI. For the CDR3, the DNA is TGTGCCAGCAGTGAAATGGCGGGAGGGCCCCATGAGCAGTTCTTC. Translating gives CASSEMAGGPHEQFF.

The chain is built from TRBV6-5 and TRBJ2-7, with 8 bases identical to TRBD2. The CDR3 is 16 amino acids. Germline V gene sequence: CDR1 MNHEY, CDR2 SVGAGI. V trimming: 2 bases; J trimming: 2 bases; junction bases outside the gene matches: 8. For the CDR3, the DNA is TGTGCCAGCAGTTACGGACTAGCAGGGACCCCCTACGAGCAGTACTTC. Translation: CASSYGLAGTPYEQYF.

CDR3 amino acids: CASSYSGGNTGELFF. CDR3 nucleotides: TGTGCCAGCAGTTACTCCGGAGGAAACACCGGGGAGCTGTTTTTT. This rearrangement joins TRBV6-6 to TRBJ2-2, with D maybe TRBD2 (5 bases). The ends were cut back, 0 bases at V and 2 bases at J, with 7 bases in the middle. Looked up from germline, CDR1 is MNHNY and CDR2 is SVGAGI (reference sequence). CDR3 length equals 15 residues.

The chain has TRBV4-1 and TRBJ1-1; D is possibly TRBD1 (6 bases). V dropped 4 bases and J dropped 5 bases, with 14 bases sitting between them. CDR1 is MGHRA, CDR2 YSYEKL, per germline. The length of the CDR3 is 14 residues. The CDR3 protein is CASSPPGAGTEAFF. CDR3 in DNA: TGCGCCAGCAGCCCGCCAGGGGCCGGGACTGAAGCTTTCTTT.

Here the CDR3 reads CASSGGPKGNEQFF. The CDR3 bases are TGTGCCAGCTCAGGGGGCCCCAAGGGGAATGAGCAGTTCTTC. This sequence joins TRBV18 and TRBJ2-1; D is perhaps TRBD1 (6 bases). Deletions cut 5 bases from V and 7 bases from J, with 15 bases between. The CDR3 consists of 14 residues. Germline-derived CDR1 and CDR2 are KGHSH and LQKENI.

The chain employs TRBV28 and TRBJ2-1, with 7 bases matching TRBD1. The ends lost 7 bases at V and 9 bases at J; junction bases unmatched: 15. The V gene's germline CDR1 is MDHEN and CDR2 SYDVKM. This CDR3 has 15 residues. CDR3: CASTTTGPWDSEQFF. The DNA for the CDR3 is TGTGCCAGCACCACAACAGGGCCTTGGGACAGTGAGCAGTTCTTC.

In regard to this clone: In the same sample, other DNA sequences code for this CDR3. The CDR3 DNA sequence: TGTGCCAGCAGCTTGGGCAGGACCTACGAGCAGTACTTC. This encodes CASSLGRTYEQYF. J is TRBJ2-7 and V is TRBV5-4; unclear D gene. CDR1 is SGHNT, CDR2 YYREEE, per germline (reference sequence). Trimming removed 0 bases from V and 2 bases from J, with 6 bases in between. This CDR3 is built from 13 residues.

The chain employs TRBV6-5 and TRBJ2-7, with 9 bases identical to TRBD2. In germline, CDR1 is MNHEY, CDR2 SVGAGI. This CDR3 is 15 amino acids long. Unmatched junction bases numbered 8, after V lost 8 bases and J lost 0 bases. DNA for the CDR3: TGTGCCAGCGGGGGTTCTAGCGGGGTCTCCTACGAGCAGTACTTC. Translating gives CASGGSSGVSYEQYF.

The chain employs TRBV5-1 and TRBJ2-7; D call uncertain. Trimming took off 0 bases at V and 4 bases at J, with 8 bases between the two ends. The CDR3 loop spans 13 amino acids. Germline lookup yields CDR1 SGHRS and CDR2 YFSETQ. The CDR3 bases are TGCGCCAGCAGCTTGGACTATTCGTACGAGCAGTACTTC. It translates to CASSLDYSYEQYF.

Regarding this clone: The same CDR3 is also encoded by other DNA sequences in this sample. The V gene is TRBV5-1, the J gene TRBJ2-7; D may be TRBD1 or TRBD2 (5 bases each). Germline lookup yields CDR1 SGHRS and CDR2 YFSETQ. The V gene lost 0 bases and the J gene lost 2 bases, with 9 bases spanning the gap. There are 14 residues in the CDR3. The CDR3 DNA sequence: TGCGCCAGCAGCTTGGACGGGACCGCCTACGAGCAGTACTTC. It yields the protein CASSLDGTAYEQYF.

The chain combines TRBV28 with TRBJ2-3, with 8 nucleotides matching TRBD1. Germline loops: CDR1 MDHEN, CDR2 SYDVKM. This CDR3 is built from 14 residues. V trimming: 8 bases; J trimming: 3 bases; junction bases outside the gene matches: 7. The CDR3 region is CASGGTGSTDTQYF. CDR3 bases: TGTGCCAGCGGTGGGACAGGATCGACAGATACGCAGTATTTT.

This rearrangement joins TRBV5-1 to TRBJ2-7, with TRBD1 matching over 7 bases. V shed 4 bases and J 7 bases; nucleotides not matched to a gene: 20. The CDR3 is 17 amino acids. Per the germline V gene, CDR1 is SGHRS and CDR2 is YFSETQ. CDR3 loop: CASSQGGAGGRPREQYF. Written as DNA, the CDR3 is TGCGCCAGCAGCCAAGGTGGAGCAGGGGGAAGGCCTAGGGAGCAGTACTTC.

CDR3 sequence: CASSFGTLYSNQPQHF. The CDR3 coding sequence is TGTGCCAGCAGCTTCGGGACACTTTATAGCAATCAGCCCCAGCATTTT. The chain links TRBV7-8 to TRBJ1-5, with D possibly matching TRBD1 (6 bases). Trimming stripped 3 bases from V and 0 bases from J, with 12 bases between. CDR1 and CDR2 (germline): SGHVS, FQNEAQ. This CDR3 is built from 16 residues. The variable domain in full, completed from reference TRBV7-8 and TRBJ1-5, reads GAGVSQSPRYKVAKRGQDVALRCDPISGHVSLFWYQQALGQGPEFLTYFQNEAQLDKSGLPSDRFFAERPEGSVSTLKIQRTQQEDSAVYLCASSFGTLYSNQPQHFGDGTRLSIL.

This clone appeared a single time. The chain employs TRBV5-6 and TRBJ2-1, with D possibly being TRBD2 (5 bases). CDR3 length: 14 amino acids. V was cut by 0 bases and J by 4 bases, with 8 bases left in between. The V gene's germline CDR1 is SGHDT and CDR2 YYEEEE. CDR3 loop: CASSLGSGYNEQFF. Here the CDR3 DNA reads TGTGCCAGCAGCTTGGGGTCGGGGTACAATGAGCAGTTCTTC.

CDR3 bases: TGCAGCGGGGGACATGGGTTGAATGAGCAGTTCTTC. This codes for CSGGHGLNEQFF. J is TRBJ2-1 and V is TRBV29-1; a weak D match, TRBD1 (6 bases). Germline V gives CDR1 SQVTM, CDR2 ANQGSEA. Trimming took 7 bases from V and 7 from J, leaving 14 bases between them. The CDR3 spans 12 residues.

The V and J genes are TRBV7-9 and TRBJ2-7; tentatively, D is TRBD2 (6 bases). Trimming pared 1 base from V and 0 bases from J, leaving 13 bases between. The CDR3 covers 16 residues. The germline gives CDR1 SEHNR, CDR2 FQNEAQ (reference sequence). The CDR3 loop is CASSLEGAGRSYEQYF. In nucleotides, the CDR3 is TGTGCCAGCAGCTTAGAAGGGGCGGGACGCTCCTACGAGCAGTACTTC.

The chain couples TRBV7-8 to TRBJ2-7; D possibly uses TRBD1 or TRBD2 (5 bases each). Trimming stripped 5 bases from V and 4 bases from J, with 18 bases between. The CDR3 extends over 15 amino acids. CDR1 and CDR2 from the germline V gene are SGHVS and FQNEAQ. The CDR3 nucleotides are TGTGCCAGCAGCCCAAGGGACGGAGGACCTTACGAGCAGTACTTC. Its translation: CASSPRDGGPYEQYF.

This clone has only one observation. The V gene is TRBV30, the J gene TRBJ2-7; 11 bases align to TRBD1. CDR3 length: 16 residues. CDR1 and CDR2 from the germline V gene are GTSNPN and SVGIG (reference sequence). V gave up 0 bases and J gave up 3 bases; unmatched junction bases: 7. Written as DNA, the CDR3 is TGTGCCTGGAGTGTACCCCTTGGGACAGGGGGCTACGAGCAGTACTTC. It codes for CAWSVPLGTGGYEQYF.